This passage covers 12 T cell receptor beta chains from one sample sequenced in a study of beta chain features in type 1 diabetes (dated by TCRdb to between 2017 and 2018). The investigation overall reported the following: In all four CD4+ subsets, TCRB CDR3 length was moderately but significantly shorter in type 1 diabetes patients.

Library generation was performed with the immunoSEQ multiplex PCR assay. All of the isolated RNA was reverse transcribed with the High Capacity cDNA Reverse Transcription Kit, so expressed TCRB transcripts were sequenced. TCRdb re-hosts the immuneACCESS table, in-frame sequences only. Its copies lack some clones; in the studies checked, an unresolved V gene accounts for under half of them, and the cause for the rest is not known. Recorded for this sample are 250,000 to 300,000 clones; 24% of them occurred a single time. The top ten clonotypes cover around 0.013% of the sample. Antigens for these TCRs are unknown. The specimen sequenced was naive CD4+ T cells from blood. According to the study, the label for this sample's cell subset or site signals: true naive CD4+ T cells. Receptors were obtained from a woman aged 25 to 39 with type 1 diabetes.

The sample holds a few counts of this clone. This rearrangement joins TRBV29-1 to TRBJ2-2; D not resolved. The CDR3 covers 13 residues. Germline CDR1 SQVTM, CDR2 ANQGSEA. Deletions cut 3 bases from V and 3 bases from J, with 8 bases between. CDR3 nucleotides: TGCAGCGTTGATCGTCCCGACACCGGGGAGCTGTTTTTT. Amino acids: CSVDRPDTGELFF.

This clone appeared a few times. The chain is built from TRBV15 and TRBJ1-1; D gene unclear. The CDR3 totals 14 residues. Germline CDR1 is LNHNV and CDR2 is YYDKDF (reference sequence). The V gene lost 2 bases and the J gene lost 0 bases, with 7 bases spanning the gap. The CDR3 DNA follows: TGTGCCACCAGCAGAAATCAGGTGAACACTGAAGCTTTCTTT. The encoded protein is CATSRNQVNTEAFF.

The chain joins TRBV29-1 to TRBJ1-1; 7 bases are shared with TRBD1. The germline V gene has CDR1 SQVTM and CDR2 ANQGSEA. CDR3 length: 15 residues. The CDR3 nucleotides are TGCAGAGGGGACCGGGACAGAAGTACGAACACTGAAGCTTTCTTT. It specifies CRGDRDRSTNTEAFF.

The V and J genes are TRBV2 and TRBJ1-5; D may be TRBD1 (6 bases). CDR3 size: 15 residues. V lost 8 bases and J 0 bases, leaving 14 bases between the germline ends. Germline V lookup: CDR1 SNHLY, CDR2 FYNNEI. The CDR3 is CASYRDQYSNQPQHF. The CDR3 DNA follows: TGTGCCAGCTACAGGGATCAATATAGCAATCAGCCCCAGCATTTT.

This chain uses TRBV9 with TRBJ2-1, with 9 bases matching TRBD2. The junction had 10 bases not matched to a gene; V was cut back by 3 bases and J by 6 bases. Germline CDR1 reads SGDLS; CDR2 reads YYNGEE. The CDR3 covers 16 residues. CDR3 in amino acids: CASSGQAGTSPNEQFF. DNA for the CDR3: TGTGCCAGCAGCGGCCAAGCCGGGACTAGCCCCAATGAGCAGTTCTTC.

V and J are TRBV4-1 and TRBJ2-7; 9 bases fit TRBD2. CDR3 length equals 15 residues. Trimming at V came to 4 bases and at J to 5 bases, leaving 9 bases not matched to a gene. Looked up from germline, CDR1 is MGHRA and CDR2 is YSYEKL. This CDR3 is CASSPLAGDVNEQYF. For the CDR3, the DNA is TGCGCCAGCAGCCCACTAGCGGGTGATGTAAACGAGCAGTACTTC.

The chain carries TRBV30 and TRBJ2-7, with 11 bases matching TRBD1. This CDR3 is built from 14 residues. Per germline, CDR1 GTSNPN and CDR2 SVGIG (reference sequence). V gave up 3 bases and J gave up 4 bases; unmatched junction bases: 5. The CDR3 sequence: CAWRRGTGGYEQYF. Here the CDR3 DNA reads TGTGCCTGGAGGAGGGGGACAGGGGGTTACGAGCAGTACTTC.

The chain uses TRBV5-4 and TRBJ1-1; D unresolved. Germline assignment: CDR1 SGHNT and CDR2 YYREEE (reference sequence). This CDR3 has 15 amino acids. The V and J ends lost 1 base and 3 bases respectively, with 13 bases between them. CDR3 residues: CASSLSADFYTEAFF. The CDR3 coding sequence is TGTGCCAGCAGCTTGTCTGCAGACTTTTACACTGAAGCTTTCTTT.

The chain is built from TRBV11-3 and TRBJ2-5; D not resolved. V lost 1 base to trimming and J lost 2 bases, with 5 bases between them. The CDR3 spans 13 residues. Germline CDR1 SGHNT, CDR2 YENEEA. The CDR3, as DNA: TGTGCCAGCAGCTTAGGTACACAAGAGACCCAGTACTTC. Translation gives CASSLGTQETQYF.

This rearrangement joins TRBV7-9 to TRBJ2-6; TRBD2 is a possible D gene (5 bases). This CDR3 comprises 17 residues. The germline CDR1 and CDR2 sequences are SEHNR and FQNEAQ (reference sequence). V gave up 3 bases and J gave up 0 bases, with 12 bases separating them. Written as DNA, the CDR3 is TGTGCCAGCAGCTTCAGGACTCCCTACTCTGGGGCCAACGTCCTGACTTTC. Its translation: CASSFRTPYSGANVLTF.

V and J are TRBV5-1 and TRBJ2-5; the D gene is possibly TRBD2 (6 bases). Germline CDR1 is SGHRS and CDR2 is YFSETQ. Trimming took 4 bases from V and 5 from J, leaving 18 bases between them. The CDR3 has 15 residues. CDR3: CASSQNRRAGETQYF. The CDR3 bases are TGCGCCAGCAGCCAAAATCGGAGGGCCGGGGAGACCCAGTACTTC.

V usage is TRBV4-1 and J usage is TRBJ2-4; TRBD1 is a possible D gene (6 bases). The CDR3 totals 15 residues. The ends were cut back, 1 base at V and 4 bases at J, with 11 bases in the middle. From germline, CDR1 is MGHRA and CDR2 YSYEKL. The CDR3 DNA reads TGCGCCAGCAGCCAAGTGACAGGAAGGAAAAACATTCAGTACTTC. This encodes CASSQVTGRKNIQYF.